This T cell receptor beta chain comes out of a study of CD8 T cells in ankylosing spondylitis. Germline V gives CDR1 ENHRY, CDR2 SYGVKD. The CDR3 covers 16 residues. V dropped 2 bases and J dropped 0; count of bases not matched to a gene: 6. This clonotype was seen repeatedly, ten times or more. What it binds is unknown. Whole-study results and caveats: Reportedly, disease-linked clones are significantly enriched in ankylosing spondylitis patients' matched synovial fluid. One TCR beta motif, made up of eight or nine highly homologous variants, appeared characteristic of ankylosing spondylitis blood. CD8+ by phenotype, disease-linked clones were relatively rare in peripheral blood.

Quantitative 5'-RACE with molecular barcodes was used to make the TCR beta libraries. TCRdb analysed the 5' RACE reads with MiXCR anew, one entry per CDR3 protein. Of approximately 240,000 distinct CDR3 sequences listed, roughly a tenth are singletons. The sequencing input was blood, either unsorted or a sorted T cell fraction (not recorded which). The chain links TRBV10-3 to TRBJ2-7; 8 bases agree with TRBD2. The receptor comes from a male donor with ankylosing spondylitis or in good health (not recorded which). The CDR3, as DNA: TGTGCCATCAGTGAGGATAGCGGGGCCCGCTCCTACGAGCAGTACTTC. Its translation: CAISEDSGARSYEQYF.